The rows below give T cell receptor beta chains drawn from one sample of a study of vaccination and CD4 T cells after COVID-19. TCRdb re-called the PCR reads with MiXCR, one entry per CDR3 protein. The table shows 6,000 or so distinct CDR3 sequences, with about two fifths occurring only once. Their cognate antigens are unknown. The specimen was CD4+ T cells from blood, cultured in vitro. The receptors were sampled from a human donor in good health. The CDR3 runs from the conserved cysteine through the conserved F or W. The D gene is left open where the match is weak. Clone sizes are given selectively: once, few, many, or a class where the clone is expanded.

clone_size | d_call | j_call | v_call | cdr3_aa | cdr3_nt
NA | NA | TRBJ1-6 | TRBV7-9 | CASSPFGDSPLHF | TGTGCCAGCAGCCCCTTCGGGGATTCACCCCTCCACTTT
NA | NA | TRBJ1-1 | TRBV20-1 | CSARDGQILWEAFF | TGCAGTGCTAGGGATGGACAGATCCTTTGGGAAGCTTTCTTT
NA | NA | TRBJ1-6 | TRBV30 | CAWSVLNSYNSPLHF | TGTGCCTGGAGTGTACTGAACTCCTATAATTCACCCCTCCACTTT
few | NA | TRBJ1-1 | TRBV5-4 | CASRNDLNTEAFF | TGTGCCAGCAGGAACGACCTGAACACTGAAGCTTTCTTT
NA | TRBD2 | TRBJ2-5 | TRBV6-5 | CASSFSGGQETQYF | TGTGCCAGCAGTTTTAGCGGGGGACAAGAGACCCAGTACTTC
NA | NA | TRBJ1-2 | TRBV29-1 | CSVAGVNGYTF | TGCAGCGTTGCAGGGGTTAATGGCTACACCTTC
few | NA | TRBJ2-7 | TRBV24-1 | CATRNWNEQYF | TGTGCCACCAGAAACTGGAACGAGCAGTACTTC
NA | NA | TRBJ1-1 | TRBV6-5 | CASSYRREGTEAFF | TGTGCCAGCAGTTACAGGCGAGAAGGCACTGAAGCTTTCTTT
few | NA | TRBJ2-5 | TRBV7-2 | CASSLRRWHQETQYF | TGTGCCAGCAGCTTAAGAAGGTGGCACCAAGAGACCCAGTACTTC
NA | TRBD2 | TRBJ2-5 | TRBV20-1 | CSASILAGGRKETQYF | TGCAGTGCTAGTATTCTAGCGGGGGGGAGGAAAGAGACCCAGTACTTC
few | NA | TRBJ1-6 | TRBV10-1 | CASSRPLHF | TGCGCCAGCAGCCGACCCCTCCACTTT
few | NA | TRBJ1-2 | TRBV6-1 | CASSGPTYGYTF | TGTGCCAGCAGTGGTCCGACCTATGGCTACACCTTC
NA | TRBD1 | TRBJ2-1 | TRBV20-1 | CSAAAGTGEGQFF | TGCAGTGCTGCGGCCGGGACAGGGGAGGGGCAGTTCTTC
few | NA | TRBJ1-1 | TRBV5-8 | CASSLDGKYTEAFF | TGTGCCAGCAGCTTGGACGGAAAGTACACTGAAGCTTTCTTT
NA | TRBD2 | TRBJ2-1 | TRBV7-7 | CASSQGLAGVDEQFF | TGTGCTAGCAGCCAGGGACTAGCGGGGGTAGATGAGCAGTTCTTC
few | NA | TRBJ2-6 | TRBV20-1 | CSARVSRAGANVLTF | TGCAGTGCTAGAGTCTCGCGGGCTGGGGCCAACGTCCTGACTTTC